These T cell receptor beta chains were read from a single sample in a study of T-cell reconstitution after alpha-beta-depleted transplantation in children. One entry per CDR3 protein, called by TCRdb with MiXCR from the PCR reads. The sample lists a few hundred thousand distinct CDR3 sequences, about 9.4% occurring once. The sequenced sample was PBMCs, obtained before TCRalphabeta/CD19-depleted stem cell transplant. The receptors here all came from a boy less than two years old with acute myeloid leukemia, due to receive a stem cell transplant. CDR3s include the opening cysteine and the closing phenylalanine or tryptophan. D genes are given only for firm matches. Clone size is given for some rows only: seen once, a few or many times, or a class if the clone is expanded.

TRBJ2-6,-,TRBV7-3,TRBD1,TGTGCCAGCAGCCCGGGGACAGGGCCAGCTGGGGCCAACGTCCTGACTTTC,CASSPGTGPAGANVLTF
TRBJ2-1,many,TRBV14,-,TGTGCCAGCAGCCAAGATGGGATAGCCGGGGGTGGAAATGAGCAGTTCTTC,CASSQDGIAGGGNEQFF
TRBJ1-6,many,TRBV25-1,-,TGTGCCAGCAGTGAATGGGGGGTGAGGAATTCACCCCTCCACTTT,CASSEWGVRNSPLHF
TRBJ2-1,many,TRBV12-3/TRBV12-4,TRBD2,TGTGCCAGCAGTTTGGCTAGCGGGGGGGCCCAGGAGCAGTTCTTC,CASSLASGGAQEQFF
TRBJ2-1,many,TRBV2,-,TGTGCCAGCAGGTCCGGACTGTATGAGCAGTTCTTC,CASRSGLYEQFF
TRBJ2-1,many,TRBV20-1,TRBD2,TGCAGTGCCTTAGCGGGCTACAATGAGCAGTTCTTC,CSALAGYNEQFF
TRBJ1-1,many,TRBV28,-,TGTGCCAGACCCAGGGGCCTAAGTCTCAAGAACACTGAAGCTTTCTTT,CARPRGLSLKNTEAFF
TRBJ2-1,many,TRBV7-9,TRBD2,TGTGCCAGCAGCTTAGTTCTTGGACTAGCGACGAATGAGCAGTTCTTC,CASSLVLGLATNEQFF
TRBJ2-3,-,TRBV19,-,TGTGCCAGTAGTACATCCGGCCCCCCAGATACGCAGTATTTT,CASSTSGPPDTQYF
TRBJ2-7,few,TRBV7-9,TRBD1,TGTGCCAGCAGCTTAGCGGGACAGCCCCCCTACGAGCAATACTTC,CASSLAGQPPYEQYF
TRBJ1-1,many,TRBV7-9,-,TGTGCCAGCAGCCCGAAGGGCAACACTGAAGCTTTCTTT,CASSPKGNTEAFF
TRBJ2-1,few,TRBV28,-,TGTGCCAGCAGTTTCCTCTACAGTAATGAGCAGTTCTTC,CASSFLYSNEQFF
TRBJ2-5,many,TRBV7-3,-,TGTGCCAGCAGCTTTAACGGCGGCCAAGAGACCCAGTACTTC,CASSFNGGQETQYF
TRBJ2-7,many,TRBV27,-,TGTGCCAGCAGTTTATTCCCTTACTACGAGCAGTACTTC,CASSLFPYYEQYF
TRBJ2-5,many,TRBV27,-,TGTGCCAGCAGTTCCAGCGGACGGCAAGAGACCCAGTACTTC,CASSSSGRQETQYF
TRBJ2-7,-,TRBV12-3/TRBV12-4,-,TGTGCCAGCAGTCTCGTTTTGGGGGGCCCATACGAGCAGTACTTC,CASSLVLGGPYEQYF
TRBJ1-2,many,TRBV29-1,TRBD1,TGCAGCGTTGTACAGGGGACTAACTATGGCTACACCTTC,CSVVQGTNYGYTF
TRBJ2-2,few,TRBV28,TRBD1,TGTGCCAGCAGTATTACAGGGGACACCGGGGAGCTGTTTTTT,CASSITGDTGELFF
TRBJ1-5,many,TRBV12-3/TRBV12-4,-,TGCGCCAGCAGCTTTGGGGGGAGCAATCAGCCCCAGCATTTT,CASSFGGSNQPQHF
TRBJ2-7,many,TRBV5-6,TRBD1,TGTGCCAGCAGCTTCGAGGACAGGGGTCCCTACGAGCAGTACTTC,CASSFEDRGPYEQYF
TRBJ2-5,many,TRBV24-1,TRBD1,TGTGCCACCAGTGATTTTCCCGACAGGGGTAAAGAGACCCAGTACTTC,CATSDFPDRGKETQYF
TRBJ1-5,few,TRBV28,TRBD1,TGTGCCAGCAGTTATACTTTGGGGACAGGGGGGATGAATCAGCCCCAGCATTTT,CASSYTLGTGGMNQPQHF
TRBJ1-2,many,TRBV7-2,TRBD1,TGTGCCAGCAGCTTGGGACAGGCCCCCAATGGCTACACCTTC,CASSLGQAPNGYTF
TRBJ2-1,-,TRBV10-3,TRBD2,TGTGCCATCAGTGAGCGGAGCGGGAGCCCCTACAATGAGCAGTTCTTC,CAISERSGSPYNEQFF
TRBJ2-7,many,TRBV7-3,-,TGTGCCAGCAGCCAACATGGTACGGGGGAGCAGTACTTC,CASSQHGTGEQYF
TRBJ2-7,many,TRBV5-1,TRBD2,TGCGCCAGCAGCTGGGGGACTAGCGGGGGAGCCTACGAGCAGTACTTC,CASSWGTSGGAYEQYF
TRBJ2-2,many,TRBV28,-,TGTGCCAGCTTTTCCCCCGGGGAGCTGTTTTTT,CASFSPGELFF
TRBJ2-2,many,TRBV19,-,TGTGCCAGTGCCGGCGCGGCCCCCTACACCGGGGAGCTGTTTTTT,CASAGAAPYTGELFF
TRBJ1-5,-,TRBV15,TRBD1,TGTGCCACCAGCAGGGGGGGGACAGGGGGGAATCAGCCCCAGCATTTT,CATSRGGTGGNQPQHF
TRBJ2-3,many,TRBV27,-,TGTGCCAGTCCTCCCACAGATACGCAGTATTTT,CASPPTDTQYF
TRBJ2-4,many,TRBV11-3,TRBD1,TGTGCCAGCAGCCAATGGACAGGGCTAGCCAAAAACATTCAGTACTTC,CASSQWTGLAKNIQYF
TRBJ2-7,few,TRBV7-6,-,TGTGCCAGCAGCTTGTCAGGGGCCTACTCCTACGAGCAGTACTTC,CASSLSGAYSYEQYF
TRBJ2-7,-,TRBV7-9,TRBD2,TGTGCCAGCAGCTCAACGGGACTAGCGGGAGATCGATCCTACGAGCAGTACTTC,CASSSTGLAGDRSYEQYF
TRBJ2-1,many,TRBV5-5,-,TGTGCCAGCAGCTTCCGACCCAATGAGCAGTTCTTC,CASSFRPNEQFF
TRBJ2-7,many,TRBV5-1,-,TGCGCCAGCAGCCCGGCCCGGACCCCACCCGACGAGCAGTACTTC,CASSPARTPPDEQYF
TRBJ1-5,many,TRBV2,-,TGTGCCAGCAGTGACGGAGGTTCCCTTAGCAATCAGCCCCAGCATTTT,CASSDGGSLSNQPQHF